The 16 T cell receptor beta chains reported below all come from one sample, sequenced in a study of T cell clonality in common variable immunodeficiency. TCRdb keeps only in-frame clones here, not all; method: immunoSEQ multiplex PCR. Altogether under 40,000 clones were found in the sample, and no singletons occur. Study conclusions and caveats: Reportedly, TCR beta sequences from common variable immunodeficiency showed fewer deletions and N-nucleotide insertions.

These TCRs' antigens remain unknown. The sequencing input was peripheral blood mononuclear cells. The receptors were gathered from a human donor with common variable immunodeficiency.

This clone was recorded a few times. The read gets to within 3 residues of the CDR3 end, and the germline J gene fills in the rest. J is TRBJ2-5 and V is TRBV5-1, with D possibly TRBD2 on 6 matching bases. Germline lookup yields CDR1 SGHRS and CDR2 YFSETQ. V was shortened by 1 base and J by 5 bases, with 12 bases between the two germline ends. The CDR3 sequence is 14 residues long. CDR3 amino acids: CASSLRGYFETQYF. Incomplete CDR3 DNA: TGCGCCAGCAGCTTGCGGGGGTACTTCGAGACC.

Notes on this clone: The CDR3 extends 3 residues past the end of the read, so its final part is completed from the germline J gene. This chain joins TRBV6-2 or TRBV6-3 and TRBJ1-5; unclear D gene. This CDR3 region has 14 residues. Germline V lookup: CDR1 MNHEY, CDR2 SVGEGT. V was cut by 0 bases and J by 2 bases, with 5 bases left in between. The CDR3 DNA, read in part, is TGTGCCAGCAGTTACTCGGCAGGCAATCAGCCC. It yields the protein CASSYSAGNQP. In full, the CDR3 is CASSYSAGNQPQHF.

This clone was observed a handful of times. CDR3 bases read: TGTGCCAGCAGCTTCCGACCGACAGGCACCGGGGAG. Residues: CASSFRPTGTGE. The whole CDR3 is CASSFRPTGTGELFF. The V call is TRBV7-6, the J call TRBJ2-2, with D possibly TRBD1 on 6 matching bases. The read stops 3 residues short of the end of the CDR3; the missing end is completed from the germline J gene. In germline, CDR1 is SGHVS, CDR2 FNYEAQ. The CDR3 runs to 15 residues. Trimming took 3 bases from V and 4 from J, leaving 12 bases between them.

This clone was found many times. The read ends 3 residues shy of where the CDR3 ends; the end is completed using the germline J gene. The chain is built from TRBV18 and TRBJ1-1; tentatively, D is TRBD1 (6 bases). V was clipped by 4 bases and J by 1 base, with 7 bases between them. Germline CDR1 reads KGHSH; CDR2 reads LQKENI. There are 13 residues in the CDR3. CDR3 protein: CASSLGGNTEAFF. CDR3 DNA (partial): TGTGCCAGCTCACTAGGGGGGAACACTGAA. The complete variable domain, with remaining parts taken from reference TRBV18 and TRBJ1-1, reads NAGVMQNPRHLVRRRGQEARLRCSPMKGHSHVYWYRQLPEEGLKFMVYLQKENIIDESGMPKERFSAEFPKEGPSILRIQQVVRGDSAAYFCASSLGGNTEAFFGQGTRLTVV.

This clone was seen only a few times. From the germline J gene comes the end of the CDR3, since the read stops 3 residues before it. The rearrangement joins TRBV7-8 to TRBJ2-1, with 8 bases that match TRBD1. The CDR3 has 13 amino acids. The germline V gene has CDR1 SGHVS and CDR2 FQNEAQ. The V gene end was trimmed by 3 bases and the J gene end by 6 bases; junction bases not matched to a gene: 1. The DNA read from the CDR3 is TGTGCCAGCAGCTTTGACAGGGGCAATGAG. Translated: CASSFDRGNE. From start to end, the CDR3 is CASSFDRGNEQFF.

This clone was seen many times. The read ends 3 residues early relative to the CDR3; the germline J gene fills the gap. The chain couples TRBV20-1 to TRBJ1-1; 9 nucleotides match TRBD1. The length of the CDR3 is 14 residues. In germline, CDR1 is DFQATT, CDR2 SNEGSKA (reference sequence). Trimming took 1 base from V and 4 from J; bases not matched to a gene: 4. The DNA read from the CDR3 is TGCAGTGCTAGAGGGCTGGGACAGGGCACTGAA. Translation gives CSARGLGQGTE. The whole CDR3 sequence reads CSARGLGQGTEAFF.

The sample holds a few counts of this clone. Read sequence stops 3 residues before the CDR3 end, and the germline J gene provides the missing end. This sequence joins TRBV30 and TRBJ2-3; D is unresolved. V lost 3 bases and J 2 bases, leaving 12 bases between the germline ends. Germline V gene lookup returns CDR1 GTSNPN and CDR2 SVGIG (reference sequence). This CDR3 region has 14 residues. The CDR3 sequence: CAWSPVASTDTQYF. CDR3 bases read: TGTGCCTGGAGCCCAGTGGCTTCCACAGATACG.

This clone was detected many times. The CDR3 loop reads CSPRVEGDTQYF. The CDR3 bases that were read are TGCAGCCCCAGGGTTGAGGGGGATACG. The chain is built from TRBV29-1 and TRBJ2-3; D assignment may be TRBD1 or TRBD2 (5 bases each). The sequenced fragment ends 3 residues before the CDR3 boundary, so the rest is inferred from the germline J gene. CDR1 is SQVTM, CDR2 ANQGSEA, per germline. The CDR3 spans 12 residues. The ends were cut back, 8 bases at V and 6 bases at J, with 15 bases in the middle.

This clone was picked up many times. The read halts 3 residues ahead of the CDR3 end, with the missing end drawn from the germline J gene. The chain combines TRBV5-6 with TRBJ2-7; TRBD1 might be the D (6 bases). CDR3 length: 14 amino acids. Germline V gives CDR1 SGHDT, CDR2 YYEEEE. Trimming shortened V by 4 bases and J by 3 bases, and 14 bases separated the two germline ends. The CDR3 region is CASSRVGAGYEQYF. Partial CDR3 DNA: TGTGCCAGCAGCCGGGTGGGGGCGGGCTACGAG. Full variable domain (rest looked up from reference TRBV5-6 and TRBJ2-7): DAGVTQSPTHLIKTRGQQVTLRCSPKSGHDTVSWYQQALGQGPQFIFQYYEEEERQRGNFPDRFSGHQFPNYSSELNVNALLLGDSALYLCASSRVGAGYEQYFGPGTRLTVT.

Only a few counts were recorded for this clone. The read ends 3 residues early relative to the CDR3; the germline J gene fills the gap. This sequence joins TRBV7-9 and TRBJ1-1, with 7 bases lining up with TRBD1. CDR3 length: 14 residues. Germline V gene data show CDR1 as SEHNR and CDR2 as FQNEAQ (reference sequence). V was clipped by 5 bases and J by 3 bases; unmatched bases: 6. CDR3 bases read: TGTGCCAGCAGCCGGAGACAGGGATACACTGAA. This sequence encodes CASSRRQGYTE. The CDR3 as a whole reads CASSRRQGYTEAFF.

For this clone: Sequencing ends 3 residues short of the CDR3 end; the germline J gene provides the rest. The chain recombines TRBV19 with TRBJ2-3, with 11 nucleotides matching TRBD2. The ends lost 4 bases at V and 5 bases at J; junction bases unmatched: 8. CDR1 and CDR2 (germline): LNHDA, SQIVND (reference sequence). The CDR3 is 16 residues long. The CDR3 region is CASSNIGTSGQDTQYF. The DNA read from the CDR3 is TGTGCCAGTAGTAATATCGGGACTAGCGGCCAAGATACG. Variable domain in full (rest from reference TRBV19 and TRBJ2-3): DGGITQSPKYLFRKEGQNVTLSCEQNLNHDAMYWYRQDPGQGLRLIYYSQIVNDFQKGDIAEGYSVSREKKESFPLTVTSAQKNPTAFYLCASSNIGTSGQDTQYFGPGTRLTVL.

This clone was counted a few times. The read falls 3 residues short of the CDR3 end, and the missing part is taken from the germline J gene. The chain is built from TRBV7-9 and TRBJ1-5, with TRBD1 as a possible D gene (5 bases). CDR1 and CDR2 from the germline V gene are SEHNR and FQNEAQ (reference sequence). CDR3 length: 14 residues. V was clipped by 1 base and J by 4 bases, with 8 bases between them. CDR3 protein: CASSLEGWNQPQHF. CDR3 DNA, as far as it was read: TGTGCCAGCAGCTTAGAGGGGTGGAATCAGCCC.

Remarks on this clone: The read finishes 3 residues shy of the CDR3 end, and the germline J gene is used to complete it. V and J are TRBV19 and TRBJ1-4; TRBD1 might be the D (5 bases). V was trimmed by 2 bases and J by 7 bases, leaving 11 bases between them. The CDR3 sequence is 14 residues long. Germline values: CDR1 LNHDA, CDR2 SQIVND (reference sequence). The sequenced CDR3 bases are TGTGCCAGTAGTATACAGAGAGGGGTTGAAAAA. Its translation is CASSIQRGVEK. The whole CDR3 sequence is CASSIQRGVEKLFF.

Ten or more counts support this clone. CDR3 bases read: TGCGCCAGCAGGTCGTCGGGGATGATGGGGGAAAAA. The encoded protein is CASRSSGMMGEK. The whole CDR3 reads CASRSSGMMGEKLFF. The V gene is TRBV5-1, the J gene TRBJ1-4, with D unclear. With the read ending 3 residues before the CDR3 end, the germline J gene is used to fill in that end. Germline values: CDR1 SGHRS, CDR2 YFSETQ. Trimming took off 5 bases at V and 8 bases at J, with 19 bases between the two ends. The CDR3 is 15 residues long.

This clone was recorded many times. The read ends 3 residues early relative to the CDR3; the germline J gene fills the gap. The V and J genes are TRBV7-2 and TRBJ2-5; TRBD2 matches 9 bases. The length of the CDR3 is 14 residues. CDR1 is SGHTA and CDR2 is FQGNSA in the germline V gene. Trimming at V came to 8 bases and at J to 2 bases, leaving 6 bases not matched to a gene. CDR3 loop: CASWLSGGQETQYF. The sequenced part of the CDR3 DNA is TGTGCCAGCTGGCTTAGCGGGGGTCAAGAGACC. The whole variable domain, filled in from reference TRBV7-2 and TRBJ2-5, reads GAGVSQSPSNKVTEKGKDVELRCDPISGHTALYWYRQSLGQGLEFLIYFQGNSAPDKSGLPSDRFSAERTGGSVSTLTIQRTQQEDSAVYLCASWLSGGQETQYFGPGTRLLVL.

This clone was observed a few times. This clone may be a read error of a much larger clone one base away. Read data end 3 residues before the CDR3 end; the end is taken from the germline J gene. The chain uses TRBV7-3 and TRBJ2-1; no clear D gene. The CDR3 contains 13 residues. Germline assignment: CDR1 SGHTA and CDR2 FQGTGA. Partial CDR3 DNA: TGTTCCAGCAGCTTGAGGTACAGAGATGAG. Its translation: CSSSLRYRDE. In full, the CDR3 reads CSSSLRYRDEQFF.